This T cell receptor beta chain was recorded in a study of blood T cells in healthy people across ages. Study outcomes and limitations: Strong correlation linked observed beta diversity and percent naive T cells.

Every participating donor contributed 8.5 to 10 milliliters of peripheral blood through a draw. On this clonotype: Its antigen is as yet unknown.

A sample-barcoded 5' primer and a J-beta primer mix were used in a second PCR of roughly 7 to 11 cycles. A template-switch adaptor that had 12 random nucleotides put a tag on each cDNA molecule. Per-sample output comprised a minimum of 3 million paired-end reads containing CDR3. TCRdb reprocessed the 5' RACE reads via MiXCR and lists one record per CDR3 protein. In the table there are about 1.4 million distinct CDR3 sequences, approximately 59% of which are singletons. CDR1 LNHNV and CDR2 YYDKDF come from the germline V gene (reference sequence). V shed 0 bases and J shed 3 bases, with 6 bases lying between them. CDR3 length equals 13 residues.

The sample consisted of blood. This TCR derives from a man aged 18 to 29 in good health. The chain links TRBV15 to TRBJ2-7; no definite D call. The CDR3 loop is CATSRDIYYEQYF. In DNA form, the CDR3 reads TGTGCCACCAGCAGAGACATTTACTACGAGCAGTACTTC. Full variable domain (outside the CDR3, taken from reference TRBV15 and TRBJ2-7): DAMVIQNPRYQVTQFGKPVTLSCSQTLNHNVMYWYQQKSSQAPKLLFHYYDKDFNNEADTPDNFQSRRPNTSFCFLDIRSPGLGDTAMYLCATSRDIYYEQYFGPGTRLTVT.